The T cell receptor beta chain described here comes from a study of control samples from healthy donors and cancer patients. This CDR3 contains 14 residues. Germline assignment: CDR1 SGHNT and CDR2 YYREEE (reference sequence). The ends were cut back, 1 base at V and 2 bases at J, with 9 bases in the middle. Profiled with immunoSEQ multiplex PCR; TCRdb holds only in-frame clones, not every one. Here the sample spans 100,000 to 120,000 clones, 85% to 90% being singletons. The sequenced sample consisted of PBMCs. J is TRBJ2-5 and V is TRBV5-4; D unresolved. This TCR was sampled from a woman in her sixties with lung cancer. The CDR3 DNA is TGTGCCAGCAGCTTGCCCTATGGGCAAGAGACCCAGTACTTC. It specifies CASSLPYGQETQYF.